This is a list of T cell receptor beta chains from one sample in a study of shared clonotypes between healthy human individuals. Profiling relied on immunoSEQ multiplex PCR, and the TCRdb table lists in-frame clones only, not all of them. The data show 190,000 or so clones, with approximately 60% seen just once and 8.5% to 12% held by the top ten. The specimen was memory CD4+ T cells sorted from blood. The receptor set was obtained from a man aged 25 to 40 in good health. Both conserved end residues are part of each CDR3. Each record gives: J gene, CDR3 length, V gene, CDR3 protein.

j_call: TRBJ2-1; cdr3_length: 17; v_call: TRBV12-5; cdr3_aa: CASGLVELAGFVSEQFF
j_call: TRBJ2-7; cdr3_length: 17; v_call: TRBV5-1; cdr3_aa: CASSLTVQGTPFYEQYF
j_call: TRBJ2-1; cdr3_length: 15; v_call: TRBV11-2; cdr3_aa: CASRPDKSSYNEQFF
j_call: TRBJ1-2; cdr3_length: 13; v_call: TRBV7-2; cdr3_aa: CASSRQRNYGYTF
j_call: TRBJ1-2; cdr3_length: 15; v_call: TRBV7-6; cdr3_aa: CASSFSAGTDYGYTF
j_call: TRBJ1-5; cdr3_length: 16; v_call: TRBV19; cdr3_aa: CASSTQSGGRNQPQHF
j_call: TRBJ2-2; cdr3_length: 16; v_call: TRBV27; cdr3_aa: CASTRLAGGTTGELFF
j_call: TRBJ2-1; cdr3_length: 16; v_call: TRBV7-2; cdr3_aa: CASSLEFTGVYNEQFF
j_call: TRBJ2-1; cdr3_length: 17; v_call: TRBV5-1; cdr3_aa: CASSSRKLAAKRGEQFF
j_call: TRBJ2-2; cdr3_length: 16; v_call: TRBV2; cdr3_aa: CASTYGLAANTGELFF
j_call: TRBJ2-1; cdr3_length: 15; v_call: TRBV19; cdr3_aa: CASSSGQGRYNEQFF
j_call: TRBJ2-1; cdr3_length: 16; v_call: TRBV2; cdr3_aa: CASSPGAAPGYNEQFF
j_call: TRBJ2-7; cdr3_length: 13; v_call: TRBV5-6; cdr3_aa: CASSRGTDYEQYF
j_call: TRBJ2-5; cdr3_length: 15; v_call: TRBV6-5; cdr3_aa: CASSSRAGGTETQYF
j_call: TRBJ2-7; cdr3_length: 13; v_call: TRBV10-3; cdr3_aa: CASSTSELYEQYF
j_call: TRBJ1-4; cdr3_length: 14; v_call: TRBV7-9; cdr3_aa: CASSFSGVSVKLFF
j_call: TRBJ2-3; cdr3_length: 17; v_call: TRBV7-9; cdr3_aa: CASSLGLAGEGADTQYF
j_call: TRBJ2-3; cdr3_length: 13; v_call: TRBV6-5; cdr3_aa: CASSEMGTDTQYF
j_call: TRBJ2-5; cdr3_length: 15; v_call: TRBV7-2; cdr3_aa: CASSLGGTTGGTQYF
j_call: TRBJ2-2; cdr3_length: 14; v_call: TRBV2; cdr3_aa: CASSGDGWNGELFF
j_call: TRBJ2-7; cdr3_length: 15; v_call: TRBV28; cdr3_aa: CASVTYRGLSYEQYF
j_call: TRBJ2-5; cdr3_length: 12; v_call: TRBV7-7; cdr3_aa: CASGSTGETQYF
j_call: TRBJ2-3; cdr3_length: 19; v_call: TRBV7-2; cdr3_aa: CASSPLWDTLRTSTDTQYF
j_call: TRBJ2-7; cdr3_length: 13; v_call: TRBV10-1; cdr3_aa: CASSRIRGDVQYF
j_call: TRBJ2-1; cdr3_length: 15; v_call: TRBV7-2; cdr3_aa: CASSFSQSTYNEQFF
j_call: TRBJ2-7; cdr3_length: 17; v_call: TRBV11-2; cdr3_aa: CASSLVAGSGSFYEQYF
j_call: TRBJ2-1; cdr3_length: 13; v_call: TRBV7-3; cdr3_aa: CASSPGPHNEQFF
j_call: TRBJ2-7; cdr3_length: 14; v_call: TRBV7-2; cdr3_aa: CASTTGGGAYEQYF
j_call: TRBJ2-7; cdr3_length: 15; v_call: TRBV4-2; cdr3_aa: CASSQDQGARSEQYF
j_call: TRBJ1-1; cdr3_length: 14; v_call: TRBV5-4; cdr3_aa: CASSTSGGNTEAFF
j_call: TRBJ2-7; cdr3_length: 14; v_call: TRBV7-2; cdr3_aa: CASSLVAGNYEQYF
j_call: TRBJ1-5; cdr3_length: 15; v_call: TRBV11-2; cdr3_aa: CASSLERGSNQPQHF
j_call: TRBJ2-5; cdr3_length: 14; v_call: TRBV5-1; cdr3_aa: CASSGQGGGKTQYF